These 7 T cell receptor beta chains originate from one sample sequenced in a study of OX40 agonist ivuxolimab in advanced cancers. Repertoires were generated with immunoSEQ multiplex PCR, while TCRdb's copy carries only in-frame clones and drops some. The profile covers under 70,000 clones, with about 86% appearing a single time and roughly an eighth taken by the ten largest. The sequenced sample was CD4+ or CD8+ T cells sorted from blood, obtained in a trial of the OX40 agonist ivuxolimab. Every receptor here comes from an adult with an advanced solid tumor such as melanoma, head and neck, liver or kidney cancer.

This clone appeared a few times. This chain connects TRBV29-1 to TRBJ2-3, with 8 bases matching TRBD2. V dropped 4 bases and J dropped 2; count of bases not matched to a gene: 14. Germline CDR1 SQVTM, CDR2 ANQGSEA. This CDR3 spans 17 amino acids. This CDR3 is CSVVPPGTRLFTDTQYF. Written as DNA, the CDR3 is TGCAGCGTTGTCCCTCCCGGGACTAGACTCTTCACAGATACGCAGTATTTT.

The CDR3 loop reads CASSLILGGTDTQYF. CDR3 DNA sequence: TGCGCCAGCAGCTTGATCTTGGGGGGAACAGATACGCAGTATTTT. The V gene is TRBV5-1, the J gene TRBJ2-3, with a possible D match to TRBD2 (6 bases). The germline V gene has CDR1 SGHRS and CDR2 YFSETQ. Trimming removed 1 base at V and 3 bases at J, with 12 bases between. The CDR3 spans 15 residues. The whole variable domain, remainder taken from reference TRBV5-1 and TRBJ2-3, is KAGVTQTPRYLIKTRGQQVTLSCSPISGHRSVSWYQQTPGQGLQFLFEYFSETQRNKGNFPGRFSGRQFSNSRSEMNVSTLELGDSALYLCASSLILGGTDTQYFGPGTRLTVL.

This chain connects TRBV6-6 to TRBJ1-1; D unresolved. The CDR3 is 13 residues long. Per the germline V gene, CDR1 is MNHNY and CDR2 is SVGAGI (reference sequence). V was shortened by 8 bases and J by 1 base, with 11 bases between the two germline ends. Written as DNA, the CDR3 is TGTGCCAGCTCTTTAGAGGGGAACACTGAAGCTTTCTTT. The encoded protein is CASSLEGNTEAFF.

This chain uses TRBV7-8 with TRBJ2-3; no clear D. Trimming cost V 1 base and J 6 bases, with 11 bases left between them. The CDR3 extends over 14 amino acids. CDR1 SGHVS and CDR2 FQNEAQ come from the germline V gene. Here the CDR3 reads CASSLGLPADTQYF. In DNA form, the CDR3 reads TGTGCCAGCAGCTTAGGGCTCCCCGCGGATACGCAGTATTTT.

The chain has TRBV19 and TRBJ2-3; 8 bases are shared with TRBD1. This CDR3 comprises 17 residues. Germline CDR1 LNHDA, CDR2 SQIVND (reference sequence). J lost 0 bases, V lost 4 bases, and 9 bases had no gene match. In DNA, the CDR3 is TGTGCCAGTAGTAGCGGACAGGGTTATTCTAGCACAGATACGCAGTATTTT. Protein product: CASSSGQGYSSTDTQYF.

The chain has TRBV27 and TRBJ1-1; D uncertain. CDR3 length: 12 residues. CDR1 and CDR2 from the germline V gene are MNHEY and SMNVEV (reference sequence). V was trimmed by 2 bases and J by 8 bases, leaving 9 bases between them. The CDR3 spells CASSLIKGEAFF. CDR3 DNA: TGTGCCAGCAGTTTAATAAAAGGGGAAGCTTTCTTT.

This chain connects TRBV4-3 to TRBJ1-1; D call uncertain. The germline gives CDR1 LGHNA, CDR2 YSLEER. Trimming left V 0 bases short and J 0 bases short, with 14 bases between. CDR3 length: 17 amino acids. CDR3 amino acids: CASSQDSGYSMNTEAFF. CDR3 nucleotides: TGCGCCAGCAGCCAAGATTCGGGGTACTCCATGAACACTGAAGCTTTCTTT.